Listed below are T cell receptor beta chains from one sample, sequenced in a study of CD8 T cells in Susac syndrome. TCRdb itself ran the immunoSEQ multiplex PCR reads through MiXCR, one entry per CDR3 protein. The sample includes about 53,000 distinct CDR3 sequences, around 95% of them seen just once. Specimen: CD8+ T cells from PBMCs. The receptors derive from a human donor with Susac syndrome. The CDR3 runs from the conserved cysteine through the conserved F or W. A D gene is named only where the DNA matches it firmly. Only some rows state a clone size, as once, few, many or a class for expanded clones.

d_gene | j_gene | v_gene | abundance | CDR3nt | CDR3aa
TRBD2 | TRBJ2-5 | TRBV2 | . | TGTGCCACCACGACTAGCGGGGGTGAGACCCAGTACTTC | CATTTSGGETQYF
. | TRBJ2-7 | TRBV2 | . | TGTGCCAGCAGTGATCTAGGGGGATCCTACGAGCAGTACTTC | CASSDLGGSYEQYF
. | TRBJ2-7 | TRBV4-2 | . | TGTGCCAGCAGCCATGGAAGGGACTCCTACGAGCAGTACTTC | CASSHGRDSYEQYF
TRBD2 | TRBJ2-7 | TRBV20-1 | . | TGCAGTGCTACCCGACTAGCGATAACGAGCTCCTACGAGCAGTACTTC | CSATRLAITSSYEQYF
. | TRBJ2-6 | TRBV12-3/TRBV12-4 | . | TGTGCCAGCATTACCAGGACCTCTGGGGCCAACGTCCTGACTTTC | CASITRTSGANVLTF
. | TRBJ2-2 | TRBV4-3 | . | TGCGCCAGCAGCCAAGTCAGGGGGGGGGACACCGGGGAGCTGTTTTTT | CASSQVRGGDTGELFF
. | TRBJ2-6 | TRBV2 | . | TGTGCCAGCAGCCACGACGGGGCTGGGGCCAACGTCCTGACTTTC | CASSHDGAGANVLTF
. | TRBJ1-1 | TRBV20-1 | . | TGCAGTGCTAGAGGCAGGGCTTTTTTGAACACTGAAGCTTTCTTT | CSARGRAFLNTEAFF
TRBD1 | TRBJ1-2 | TRBV29-1 | . | TGCAGCGTTGAGGGGACAGGGGACGGAAACTATGGCTACACCTTC | CSVEGTGDGNYGYTF
. | TRBJ2-4 | TRBV5-1 | once | TGCGCCAGCAGCGCGGAAAACATTCAGTACTTC | CASSAENIQYF
. | TRBJ1-1 | TRBV7-9 | . | TGTGCCAGCAGCTACAATGTGGGTGAAGCTTTCTTT | CASSYNVGEAFF
. | TRBJ2-7 | TRBV5-6 | . | TGTGCCAGCACCCTTCGGACGGTGGGCTACGAGCAGTACTTC | CASTLRTVGYEQYF
. | TRBJ2-2 | TRBV13 | . | TGTGCCAGCAGCCACGGGGAAAACACCGGGGAGCTGTTTTTT | CASSHGENTGELFF
. | TRBJ1-2 | TRBV29-1 | . | TGCAGCGTTGCCGGACCCGGCTACACCTTC | CSVAGPGYTF
. | TRBJ2-5 | TRBV6-2/TRBV6-3 | few | TGTGCCAGCAGTTACTGGGCAGACCAAGAGACCCAGTACTTC | CASSYWADQETQYF
. | TRBJ1-1 | TRBV5-8 | . | TGTGCCAGCAGCTTGGCGGGGGGGCTTGAAGCTTTCTTT | CASSLAGGLEAFF
. | TRBJ1-2 | TRBV4-1 | . | TGCGCCAGCAGCCAGGGGAACGACAGATATGGCTACACCTTC | CASSQGNDRYGYTF
. | TRBJ2-7 | TRBV28 | . | TGTGCCAGCAGTTTATTGGCACAAAGCTCCTACGAGCAGTACTTC | CASSLLAQSSYEQYF
. | TRBJ2-1 | TRBV6-5 | . | TGTGCCAGCAGTTACTCGAAGGACGAGCAGTTCTTC | CASSYSKDEQFF
. | TRBJ1-5 | TRBV19 | . | TGTGCCAGTAGTATCAGATTAGCCCAGCATTTT | CASSIRLAQHF
. | TRBJ2-7 | TRBV3-1 | . | TGTGCCAGCAGCCAAGTAACGGGAGAGCAGTACTTC | CASSQVTGEQYF
. | TRBJ2-7 | TRBV7-8 | . | TGTGCCAGCAGCTTAGCCCTGAGTAGACCCGAGCAGTACTTC | CASSLALSRPEQYF